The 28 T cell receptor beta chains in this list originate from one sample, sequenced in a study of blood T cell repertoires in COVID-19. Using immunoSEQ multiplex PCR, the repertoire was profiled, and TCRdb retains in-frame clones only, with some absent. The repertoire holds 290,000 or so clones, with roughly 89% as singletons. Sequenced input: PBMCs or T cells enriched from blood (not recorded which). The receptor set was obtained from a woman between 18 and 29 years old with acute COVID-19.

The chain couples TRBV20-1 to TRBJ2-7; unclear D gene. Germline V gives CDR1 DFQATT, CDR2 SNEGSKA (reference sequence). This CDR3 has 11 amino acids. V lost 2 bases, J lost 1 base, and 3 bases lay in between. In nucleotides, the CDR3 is TGCAGTGCTAGACCATCCTACGAGCAGTACTTC. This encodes CSARPSYEQYF.

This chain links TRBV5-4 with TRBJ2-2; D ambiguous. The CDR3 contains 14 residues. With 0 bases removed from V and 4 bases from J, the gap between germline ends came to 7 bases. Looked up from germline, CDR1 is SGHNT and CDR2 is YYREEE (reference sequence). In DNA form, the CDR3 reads TGTGCCAGCAGCTTGGGCGGCAGCACCGGGGAGCTGTTTTTT. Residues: CASSLGGSTGELFF. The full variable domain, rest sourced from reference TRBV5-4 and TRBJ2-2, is ETGVTQSPTHLIKTRGQQVTLRCSSQSGHNTVSWYQQALGQGPQFIFQYYREEENGRGNFPPRFSGLQFPNYSSELNVNALELDDSALYLCASSLGGSTGELFFGEGSRLTVL.

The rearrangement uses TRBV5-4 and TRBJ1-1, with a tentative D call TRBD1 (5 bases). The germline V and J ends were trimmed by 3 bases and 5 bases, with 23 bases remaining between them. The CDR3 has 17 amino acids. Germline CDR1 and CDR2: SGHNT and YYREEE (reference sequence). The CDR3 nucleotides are TGTGCCAGCAGCTCTCCAGACGGGGGGTGGGCAAGAACTGAAGCTTTCTTT. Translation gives CASSSPDGGWARTEAFF.

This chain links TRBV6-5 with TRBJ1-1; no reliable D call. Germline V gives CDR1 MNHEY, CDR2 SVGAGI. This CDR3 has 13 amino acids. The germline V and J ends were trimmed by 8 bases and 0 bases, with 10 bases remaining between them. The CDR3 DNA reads TGTGCCAGCTATAAGCTTATGAACACTGAAGCTTTCTTT. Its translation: CASYKLMNTEAFF.

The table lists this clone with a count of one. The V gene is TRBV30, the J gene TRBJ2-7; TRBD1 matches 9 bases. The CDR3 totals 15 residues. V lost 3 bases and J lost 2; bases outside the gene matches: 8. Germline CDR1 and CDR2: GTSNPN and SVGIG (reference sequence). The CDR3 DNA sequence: TGTGCCTGGAGGGGGACAGGGAGAAACACCTACGAGCAGTACTTC. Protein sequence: CAWRGTGRNTYEQYF.

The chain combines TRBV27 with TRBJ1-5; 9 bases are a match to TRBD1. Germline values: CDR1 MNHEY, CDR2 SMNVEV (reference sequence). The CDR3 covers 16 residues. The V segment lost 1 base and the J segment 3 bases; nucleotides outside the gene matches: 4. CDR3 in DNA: TGTGCCAGCAGTTTATTGGGACAGGGCGACAATCAGCCCCAGCATTTT. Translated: CASSLLGQGDNQPQHF.

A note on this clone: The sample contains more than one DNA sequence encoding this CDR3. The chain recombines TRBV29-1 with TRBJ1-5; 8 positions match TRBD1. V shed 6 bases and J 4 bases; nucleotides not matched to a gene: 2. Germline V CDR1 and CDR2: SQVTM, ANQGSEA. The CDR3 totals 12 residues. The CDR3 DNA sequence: TGCAGCGTCCGACAGGGGAATCAGCCCCAGCATTTT. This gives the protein CSVRQGNQPQHF.

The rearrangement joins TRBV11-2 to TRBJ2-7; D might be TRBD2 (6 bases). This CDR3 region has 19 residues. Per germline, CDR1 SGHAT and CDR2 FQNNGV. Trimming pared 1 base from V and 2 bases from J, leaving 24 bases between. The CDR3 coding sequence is TGTGCCAGCAGCTTAGTTCGAAGCGGAGGGTCGGGTAGTACCTACGAGCAGTACTTC. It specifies CASSLVRSGGSGSTYEQYF.

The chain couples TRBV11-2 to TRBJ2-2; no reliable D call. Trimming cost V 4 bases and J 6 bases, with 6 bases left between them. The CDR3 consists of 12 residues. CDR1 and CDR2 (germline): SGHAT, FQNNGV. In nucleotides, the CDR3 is TGTGCCAGCAGCTCCAGTCCCGGGGAGCTGTTTTTT. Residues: CASSSSPGELFF. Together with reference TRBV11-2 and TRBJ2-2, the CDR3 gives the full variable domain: EAGVAQSPRYKIIEKRQSVAFWCNPISGHATLYWYQQILGQGPKLLIQFQNNGVVDDSQLPKDRFSAERLKGVDSTLKIQPAKLEDSAVYLCASSSSPGELFFGEGSRLTVL.

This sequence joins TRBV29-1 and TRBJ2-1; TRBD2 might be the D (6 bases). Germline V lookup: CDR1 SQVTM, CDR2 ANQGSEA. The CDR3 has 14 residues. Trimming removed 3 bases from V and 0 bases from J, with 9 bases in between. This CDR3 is CSVEGGSSYNEQFF. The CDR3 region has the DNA TGCAGCGTTGAGGGGGGAAGCTCCTACAATGAGCAGTTCTTC.

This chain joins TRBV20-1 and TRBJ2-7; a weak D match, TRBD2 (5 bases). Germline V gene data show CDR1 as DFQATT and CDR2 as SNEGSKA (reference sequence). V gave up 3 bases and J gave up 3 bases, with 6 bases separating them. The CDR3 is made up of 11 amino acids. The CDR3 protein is CSASDYYEQYF. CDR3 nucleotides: TGCAGTGCTAGCGACTACTACGAGCAGTACTTC.

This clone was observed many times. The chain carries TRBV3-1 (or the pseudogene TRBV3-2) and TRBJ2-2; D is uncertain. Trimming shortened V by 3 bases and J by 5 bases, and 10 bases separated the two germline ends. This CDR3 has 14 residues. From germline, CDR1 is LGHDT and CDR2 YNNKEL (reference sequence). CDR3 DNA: TGTGCCAGCAGCCAGCTCCGCGATACCGGGGAGCTGTTTTTT. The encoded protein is CASSQLRDTGELFF.

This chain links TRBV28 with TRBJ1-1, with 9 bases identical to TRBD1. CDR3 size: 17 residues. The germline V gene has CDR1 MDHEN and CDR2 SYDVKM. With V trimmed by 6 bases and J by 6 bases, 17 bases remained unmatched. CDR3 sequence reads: CASSYADRGDLRSEAFF. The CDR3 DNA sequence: TGTGCCAGCAGCTACGCGGACAGGGGTGATCTTCGTTCTGAAGCTTTCTTT.

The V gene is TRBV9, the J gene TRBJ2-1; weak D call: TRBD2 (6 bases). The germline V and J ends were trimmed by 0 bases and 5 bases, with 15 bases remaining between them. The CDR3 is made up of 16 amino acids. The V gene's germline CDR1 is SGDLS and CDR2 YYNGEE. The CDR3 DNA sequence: TGTGCCAGCAGCGTAGGGGGCGGGATCCGGAACAATGAGCAGTTCTTC. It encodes CASSVGGGIRNNEQFF.

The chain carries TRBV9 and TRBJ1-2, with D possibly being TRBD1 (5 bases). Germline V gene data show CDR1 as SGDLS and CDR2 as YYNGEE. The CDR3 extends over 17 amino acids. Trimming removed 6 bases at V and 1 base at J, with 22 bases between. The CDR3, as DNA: TGTGCCAGCAACCGTGGTCAGGGAAGCCTTAGTAACTATGGCTACACCTTC. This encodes CASNRGQGSLSNYGYTF. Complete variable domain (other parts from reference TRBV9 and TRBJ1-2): DSGVTQTPKHLITATGQRVTLRCSPRSGDLSVYWYQQSLDQGLQFLIQYYNGEERAKGNILERFSAQQFPDLHSELNLSSLELGDSALYFCASNRGQGSLSNYGYTFGSGTRLTVV.

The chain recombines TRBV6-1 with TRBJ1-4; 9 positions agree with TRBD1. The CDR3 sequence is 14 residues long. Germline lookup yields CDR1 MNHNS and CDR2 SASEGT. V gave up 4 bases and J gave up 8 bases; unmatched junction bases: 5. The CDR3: CASSAAGQGEKLFF. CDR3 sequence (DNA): TGTGCCAGCAGTGCAGCGGGACAGGGCGAAAAACTGTTTTTT.

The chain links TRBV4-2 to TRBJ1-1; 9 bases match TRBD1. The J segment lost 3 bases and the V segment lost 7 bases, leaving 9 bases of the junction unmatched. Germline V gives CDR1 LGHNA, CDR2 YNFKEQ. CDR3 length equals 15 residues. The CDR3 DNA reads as TGTGCCAGCACCGACCCGGGACAGGGACACACTGAAGCTTTCTTT. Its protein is CASTDPGQGHTEAFF.

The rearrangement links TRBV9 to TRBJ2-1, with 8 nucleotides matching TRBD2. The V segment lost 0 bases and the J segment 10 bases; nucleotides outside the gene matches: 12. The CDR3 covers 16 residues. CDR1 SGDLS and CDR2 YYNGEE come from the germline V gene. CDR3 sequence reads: CASSVGSGGPVREQFF. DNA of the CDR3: TGTGCCAGCAGCGTAGGGTCGGGAGGGCCGGTTAGGGAGCAGTTCTTC.

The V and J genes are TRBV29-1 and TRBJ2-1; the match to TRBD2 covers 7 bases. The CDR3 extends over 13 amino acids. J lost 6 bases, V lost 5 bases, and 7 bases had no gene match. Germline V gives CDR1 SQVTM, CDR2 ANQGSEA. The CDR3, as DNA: TGCAGCGTTTGGGGGAGGGCCCCCAATGAGCAGTTCTTC. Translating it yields CSVWGRAPNEQFF.

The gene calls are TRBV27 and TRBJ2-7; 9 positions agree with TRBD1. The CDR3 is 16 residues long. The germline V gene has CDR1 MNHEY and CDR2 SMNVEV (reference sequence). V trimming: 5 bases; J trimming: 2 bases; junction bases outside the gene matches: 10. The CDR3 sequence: CASSPTNRGRTYEQYF. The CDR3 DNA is TGTGCCAGCAGTCCAACGAACAGGGGGCGCACCTACGAGCAGTACTTC.

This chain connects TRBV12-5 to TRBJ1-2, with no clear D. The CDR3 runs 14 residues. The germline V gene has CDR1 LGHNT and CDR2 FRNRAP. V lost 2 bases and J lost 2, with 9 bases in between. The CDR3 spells CASGLTATNYGYTF. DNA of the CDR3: TGTGCTAGTGGTTTGACAGCTACCAACTATGGCTACACCTTC.

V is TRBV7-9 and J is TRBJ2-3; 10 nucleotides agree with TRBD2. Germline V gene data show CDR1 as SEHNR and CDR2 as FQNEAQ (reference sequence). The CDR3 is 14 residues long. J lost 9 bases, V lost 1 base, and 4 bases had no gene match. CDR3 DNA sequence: TGTGCCAGCAGCTTAGTGCTAGCGGGAGACACGCAGTATTTT. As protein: CASSLVLAGDTQYF.

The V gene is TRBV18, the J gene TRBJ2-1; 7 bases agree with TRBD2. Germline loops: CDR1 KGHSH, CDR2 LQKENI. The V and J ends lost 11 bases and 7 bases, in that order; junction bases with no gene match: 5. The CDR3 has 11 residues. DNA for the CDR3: TGTGCCGGGGGGACTAAAAATGAGCAGTTCTTC. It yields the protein CAGGTKNEQFF.

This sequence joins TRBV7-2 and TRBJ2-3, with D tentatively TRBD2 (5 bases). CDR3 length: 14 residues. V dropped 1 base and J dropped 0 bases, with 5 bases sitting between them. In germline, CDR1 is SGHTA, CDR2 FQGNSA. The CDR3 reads CASSLVASTDTQYF. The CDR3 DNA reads TGTGCCAGCAGCTTAGTAGCGAGCACAGATACGCAGTATTTT.

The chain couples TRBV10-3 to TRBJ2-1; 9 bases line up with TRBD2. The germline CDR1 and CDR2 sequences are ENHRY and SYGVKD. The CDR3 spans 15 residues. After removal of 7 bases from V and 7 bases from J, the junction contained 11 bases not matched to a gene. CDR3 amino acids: CAITGAGGTGNEQFF. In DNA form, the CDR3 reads TGTGCCATCACCGGAGCGGGAGGAACGGGGAATGAGCAGTTCTTC.

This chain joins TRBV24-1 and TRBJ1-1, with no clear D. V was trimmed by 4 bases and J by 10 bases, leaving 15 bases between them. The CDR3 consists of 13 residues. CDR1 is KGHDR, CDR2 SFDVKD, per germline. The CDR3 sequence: CATSENSPGSAFF. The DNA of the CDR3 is TGTGCCACCAGTGAGAACTCCCCGGGGTCAGCTTTCTTT.

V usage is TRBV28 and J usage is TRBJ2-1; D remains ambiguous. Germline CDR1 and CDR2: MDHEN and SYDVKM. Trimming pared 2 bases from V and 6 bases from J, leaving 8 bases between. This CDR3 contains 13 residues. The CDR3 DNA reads TGTGCCAGCAGTTTAGTTCTCGGCAATGAGCAGTTCTTC. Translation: CASSLVLGNEQFF.

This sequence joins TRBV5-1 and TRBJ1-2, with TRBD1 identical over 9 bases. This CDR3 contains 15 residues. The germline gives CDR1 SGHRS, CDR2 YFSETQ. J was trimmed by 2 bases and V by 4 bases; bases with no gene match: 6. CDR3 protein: CASSGFGTGNYGYTF. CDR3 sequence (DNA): TGCGCCAGCAGCGGATTTGGGACAGGGAACTATGGCTACACCTTC.